These 2 T cell receptor beta chains came from one sample sequenced in a study of OX40 agonist ivuxolimab in advanced cancers. This table comes from immunoSEQ multiplex PCR, and its TCRdb copy is limited to in-frame clones, with some not included. Found here are over 85,000 clones, roughly 87% of them singletons; the top ten hold 0.27%. This specimen was CD4+ or CD8+ T cells sorted from blood, taken in a trial of the OX40 agonist ivuxolimab. These receptors came from an adult with an advanced solid tumor such as melanoma, head and neck, liver or kidney cancer.

This chain links TRBV5-4 with TRBJ2-3, with 7 nucleotides matching TRBD1. CDR3 length: 14 amino acids. Unmatched junction bases numbered 5, after V lost 5 bases and J lost 2 bases. Germline assignment: CDR1 SGHNT and CDR2 YYREEE (reference sequence). The CDR3 DNA sequence: TGTGCCAGCAGGAAGGGACAGCCCACAGATACGCAGTATTTT. Translation gives CASRKGQPTDTQYF.

The rearrangement links TRBV5-8 to TRBJ2-3; D remains ambiguous. The V gene's germline CDR1 is SGHTS and CDR2 YDEGEE. The CDR3 is 11 residues long. Trimming pared 2 bases from V and 2 bases from J, leaving 0 bases between. The CDR3 region is CASSFTDTQYF. The CDR3 DNA is TGTGCCAGCAGCTTCACAGATACGCAGTATTTT.